The subject of this entry is one T cell receptor beta chain. Antigen unknown. The PCR was carried out with 60 Vbeta primers and 13 Jbeta primers. The assay was immunoSEQ multiplex PCR, and TCRdb's table has in-frame clones only and misses some. The sample records 140,000 or so clones, almost 85% being singletons. This specimen belongs to a study of cytomegalovirus exposure and HLA in healthy donors. General study findings and limits: CMV serostatus was the only recorded immune exposure for donors. For TCR beta chains, V- and J-gene trimming was later linked to a missense DCLRE1C variant.

The CDR3 sequence is 11 residues long. The chain couples TRBV12-1 to TRBJ1-5. TRBV12-1 is a listed pseudogene. This sequence originates from a woman aged 60 to 75 in good health and CMV-seropositive. The sample consisted of PBMCs. In nucleotides, the CDR3 is TGTGCCAGCAGCTTGACTCGGCCCCAGCATTTT. Translation: CASSLTRPQHF.